What follows is one TCR beta chain and its context. Antigen specificity is unknown. The data were obtained in a study of cytomegalovirus exposure and HLA in healthy donors. Study context: One earlier analysis, a look at about 179 million T cells, found fewer than 140 million unique TCR beta sequences. Notes on the study in general: For most TCR beta V segments, an earlier analysis put the productive rate at about 87% or about 30% of the time. Later, an analysis showed that TCR beta chains associated with HLA were more clonally expanded than others that were equally common. The study had only CMV serostatus as immune exposure information.

The germline gives CDR1 MGHRA, CDR2 YSYEKL. CDR3 size: 18 residues. The ends were cut back, 1 base at V and 0 bases at J, with 16 bases in the middle. The PCR employed 60 Vbeta primers together with 13 Jbeta primers. The assay was immunoSEQ multiplex PCR, and TCRdb's table has in-frame clones only and misses some. The sample contains 150,000 to 190,000 clones, roughly 81% of which appear only once. This receptor was taken from a woman between 18 and 29 years old in good health and CMV-seronegative. The sample was PBMCs. This chain joins TRBV4-1 and TRBJ1-3; D gene unclear. The CDR3 DNA reads TGCGCCAGCAGCCAAGTTTACCAGAGCCGGAGCTCTGGAAACACCATATATTTT. Translation gives CASSQVYQSRSSGNTIYF.